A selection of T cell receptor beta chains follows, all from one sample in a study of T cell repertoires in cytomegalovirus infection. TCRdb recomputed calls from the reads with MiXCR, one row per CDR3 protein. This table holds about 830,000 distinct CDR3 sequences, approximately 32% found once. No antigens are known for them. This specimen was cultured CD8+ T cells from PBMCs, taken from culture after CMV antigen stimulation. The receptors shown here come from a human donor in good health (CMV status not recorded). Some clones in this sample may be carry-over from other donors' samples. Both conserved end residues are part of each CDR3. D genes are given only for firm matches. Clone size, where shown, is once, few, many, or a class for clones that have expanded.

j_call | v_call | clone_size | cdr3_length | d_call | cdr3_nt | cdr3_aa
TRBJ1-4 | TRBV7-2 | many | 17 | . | TGTGCCAGCAGCTTAGAAAGGGGTCCCGCAACTAATGAAAAACTGTTTTTT | CASSLERGPATNEKLFF
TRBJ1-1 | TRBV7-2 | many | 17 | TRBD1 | TGTGCCAGCAGCCCCCAGGGACAGGGCGTCACGAACACTGAAGCTTTCTTT | CASSPQGQGVTNTEAFF
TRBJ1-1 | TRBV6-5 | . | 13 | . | TGTGCCAGCACCCCTGGGGGCTTCACTGAAGCTTTCTTT | CASTPGGFTEAFF
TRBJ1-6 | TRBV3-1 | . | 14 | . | TGTGCCAGCAGCCAGGCCGGGAGTAATTCACCCCTCCACTTT | CASSQAGSNSPLHF
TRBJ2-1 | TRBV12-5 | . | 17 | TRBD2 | TGTGCTAGTGTCGGGAGGGATTCCGGGACACCGAACAATGAGCAGTTCTTC | CASVGRDSGTPNNEQFF
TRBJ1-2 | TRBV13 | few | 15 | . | TGTGCCAGCAGTTTCCGGGACGGAAATAACTATGGCTACACCTTC | CASSFRDGNNYGYTF
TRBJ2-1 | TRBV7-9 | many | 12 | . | TGTGCCAGCAGCTCCCCTACAGACGAGCAGTTCTTC | CASSSPTDEQFF
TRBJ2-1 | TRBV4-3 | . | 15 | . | TGCGCCAGCAGCCAAGTAGCGGTAGAGCGTAATGAGCAGTTCTTC | CASSQVAVERNEQFF
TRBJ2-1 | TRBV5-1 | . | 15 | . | TGCGCCAGCAGCCTGGCCTGGCAGGGGACCGATGAGCAGTTCTTC | CASSLAWQGTDEQFF
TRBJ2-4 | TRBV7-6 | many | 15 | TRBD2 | TGTGCCAGCAGCCCGACGACTAGCGCCAAAAACATTCAGTACTTC | CASSPTTSAKNIQYF
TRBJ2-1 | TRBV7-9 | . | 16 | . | TGTGCCAGCAGTAGAACTCAGGGAGCATCCTACAATGAGCAGTTCTTC | CASSRTQGASYNEQFF